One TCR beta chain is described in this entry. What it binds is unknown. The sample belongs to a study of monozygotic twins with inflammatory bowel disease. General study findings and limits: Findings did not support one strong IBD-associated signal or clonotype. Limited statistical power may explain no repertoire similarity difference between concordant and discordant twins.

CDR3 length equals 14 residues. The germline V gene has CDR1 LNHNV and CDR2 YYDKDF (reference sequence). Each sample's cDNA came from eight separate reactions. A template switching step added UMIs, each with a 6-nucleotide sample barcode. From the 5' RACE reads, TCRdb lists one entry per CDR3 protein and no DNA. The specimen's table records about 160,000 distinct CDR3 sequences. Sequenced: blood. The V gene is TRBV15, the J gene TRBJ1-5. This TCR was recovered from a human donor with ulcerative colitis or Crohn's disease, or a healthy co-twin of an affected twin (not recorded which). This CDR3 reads CATAELLSNQPQHF.